The T cell receptor beta chain described here comes from a study of T cell responses to AZD1222 COVID-19 vaccine. Deletions cut 5 bases from V and 0 bases from J, with 17 bases between. CDR1 is SNHLY, CDR2 FYNNEI, per germline. The CDR3 sequence is 17 residues long. Concerning this clone: Its specificity is unknown.

Assay: immunoSEQ multiplex PCR; the TCRdb copy retains only in-frame clones and omits some. The data show 90,000 to 150,000 clones, more than 85% seen once. The study, taken as a whole, reports: Mostly white British, mostly female donors; authors suggested clonal diversity may be underestimated. Spike-specific TCR depth and breadth grew after two AZD1222 doses. Repertoire collection took place solely once the T cell response had peaked.

V gene TRBV2 combines with J gene TRBJ2-1, with D perhaps matching TRBD1 (5 bases). The source was peripheral blood, collected on day 0 of AZD1222 vaccination. The sequence was collected from an adult in good health. The CDR3: CASSLYPTDSSYNEQFF. The CDR3 DNA reads as TGTGCCAGCAGTCTCTACCCGACAGATAGCTCCTACAATGAGCAGTTCTTC.